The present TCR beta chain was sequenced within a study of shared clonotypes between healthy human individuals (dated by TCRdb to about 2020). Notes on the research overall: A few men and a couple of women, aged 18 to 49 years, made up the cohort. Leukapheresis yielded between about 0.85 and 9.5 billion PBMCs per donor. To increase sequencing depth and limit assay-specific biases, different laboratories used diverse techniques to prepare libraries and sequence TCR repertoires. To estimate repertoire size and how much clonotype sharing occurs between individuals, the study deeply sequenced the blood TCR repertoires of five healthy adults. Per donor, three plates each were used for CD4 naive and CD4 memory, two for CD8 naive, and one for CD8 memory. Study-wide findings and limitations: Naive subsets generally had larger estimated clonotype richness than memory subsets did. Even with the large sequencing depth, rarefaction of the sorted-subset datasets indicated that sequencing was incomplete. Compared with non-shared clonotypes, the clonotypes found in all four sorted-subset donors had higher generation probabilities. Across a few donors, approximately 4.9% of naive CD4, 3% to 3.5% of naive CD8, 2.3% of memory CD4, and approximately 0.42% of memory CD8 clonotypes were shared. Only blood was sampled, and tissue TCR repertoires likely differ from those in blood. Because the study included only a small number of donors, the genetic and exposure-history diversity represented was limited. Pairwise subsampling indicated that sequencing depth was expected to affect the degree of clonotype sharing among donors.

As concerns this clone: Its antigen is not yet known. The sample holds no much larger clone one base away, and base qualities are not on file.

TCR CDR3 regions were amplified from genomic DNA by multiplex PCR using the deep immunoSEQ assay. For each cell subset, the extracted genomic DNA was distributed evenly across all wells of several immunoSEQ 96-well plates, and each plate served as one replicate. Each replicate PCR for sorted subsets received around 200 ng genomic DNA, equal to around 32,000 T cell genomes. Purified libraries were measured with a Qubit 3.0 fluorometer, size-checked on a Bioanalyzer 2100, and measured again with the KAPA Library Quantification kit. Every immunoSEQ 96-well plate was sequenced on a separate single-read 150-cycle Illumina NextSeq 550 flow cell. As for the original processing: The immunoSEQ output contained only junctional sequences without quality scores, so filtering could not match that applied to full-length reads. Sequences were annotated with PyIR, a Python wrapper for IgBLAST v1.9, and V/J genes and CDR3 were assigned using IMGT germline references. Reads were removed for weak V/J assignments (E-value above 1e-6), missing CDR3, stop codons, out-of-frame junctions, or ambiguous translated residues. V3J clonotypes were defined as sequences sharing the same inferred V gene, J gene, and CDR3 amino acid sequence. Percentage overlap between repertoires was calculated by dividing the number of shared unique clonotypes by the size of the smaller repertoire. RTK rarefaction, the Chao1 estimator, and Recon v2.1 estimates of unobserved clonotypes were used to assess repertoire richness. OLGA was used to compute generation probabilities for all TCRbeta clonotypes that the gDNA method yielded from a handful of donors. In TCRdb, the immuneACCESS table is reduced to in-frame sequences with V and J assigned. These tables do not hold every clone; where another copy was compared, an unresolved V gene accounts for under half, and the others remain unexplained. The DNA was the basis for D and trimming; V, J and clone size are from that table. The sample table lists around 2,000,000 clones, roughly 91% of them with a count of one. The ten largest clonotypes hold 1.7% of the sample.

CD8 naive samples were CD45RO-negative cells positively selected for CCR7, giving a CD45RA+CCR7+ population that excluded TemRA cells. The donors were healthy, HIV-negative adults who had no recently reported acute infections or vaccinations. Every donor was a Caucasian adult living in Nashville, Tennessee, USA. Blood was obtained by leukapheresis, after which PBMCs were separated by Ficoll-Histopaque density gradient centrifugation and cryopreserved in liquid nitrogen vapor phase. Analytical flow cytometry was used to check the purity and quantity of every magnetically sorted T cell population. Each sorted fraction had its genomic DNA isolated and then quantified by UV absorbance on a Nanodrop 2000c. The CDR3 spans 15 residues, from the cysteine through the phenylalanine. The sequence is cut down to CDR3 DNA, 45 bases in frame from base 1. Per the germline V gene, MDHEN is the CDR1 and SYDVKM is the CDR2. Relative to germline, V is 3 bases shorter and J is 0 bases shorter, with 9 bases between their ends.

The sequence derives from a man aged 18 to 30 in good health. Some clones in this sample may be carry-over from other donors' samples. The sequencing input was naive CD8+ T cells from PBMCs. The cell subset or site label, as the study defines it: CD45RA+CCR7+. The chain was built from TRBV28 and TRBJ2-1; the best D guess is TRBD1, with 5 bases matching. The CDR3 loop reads CASSFDRSSYNEQFF. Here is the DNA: TGTGCCAGCAGTTTTGACAGAAGCTCCTACAATGAGCAGTTCTTC.